What follows describes a single TCR beta chain. The antigen is not known. TCRdb keeps only in-frame clones here, not all; method: immunoSEQ multiplex PCR. This table holds about 180,000 clones, about 93% found once. These data belong to a study of T cell responses to AZD1222 COVID-19 vaccine. The germline V gene encodes CDR1 KGHSH and CDR2 LQKENI. The V and J ends lost 0 bases and 8 bases respectively, with 16 bases between them. The CDR3 sequence is 16 residues long. General observations from the study: It should be noted that donors were predominantly white British and more often female, and clonal diversity was possibly underestimated. Reports indicate that nearly half of spike-specific TCRs are directed at unmutated variant regions.

The sequence came from an adult who received the AZD1222 COVID-19 vaccine. Material: peripheral blood, obtained 28 days after the second AZD1222 dose. The chain links TRBV18 to TRBJ1-4; no reliable D call. The CDR3 is CASSPPARVEREKLFF. CDR3 sequence (DNA): TGTGCCAGCTCACCACCGGCCCGGGTCGAGAGAGAAAAACTGTTTTTT. The variable domain in full, completed from reference TRBV18 and TRBJ1-4, reads NAGVMQNPRHLVRRRGQEARLRCSPMKGHSHVYWYRQLPEEGLKFMVYLQKENIIDESGMPKERFSAEFPKEGPSILRIQQVVRGDSAAYFCASSPPARVEREKLFFGSGTQLSVL.